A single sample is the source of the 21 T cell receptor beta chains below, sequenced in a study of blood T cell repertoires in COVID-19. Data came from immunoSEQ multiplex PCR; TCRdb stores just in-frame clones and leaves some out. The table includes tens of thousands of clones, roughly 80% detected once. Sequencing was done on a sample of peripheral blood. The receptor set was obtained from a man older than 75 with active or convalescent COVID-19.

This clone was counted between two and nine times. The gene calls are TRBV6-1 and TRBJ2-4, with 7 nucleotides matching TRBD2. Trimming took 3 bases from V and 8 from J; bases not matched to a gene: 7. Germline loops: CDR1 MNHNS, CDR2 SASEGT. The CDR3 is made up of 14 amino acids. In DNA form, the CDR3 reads TGTGCCAGCAGTGACCTTCGGGGGAGGGACATTCAGTACTTC. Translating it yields CASSDLRGRDIQYF.

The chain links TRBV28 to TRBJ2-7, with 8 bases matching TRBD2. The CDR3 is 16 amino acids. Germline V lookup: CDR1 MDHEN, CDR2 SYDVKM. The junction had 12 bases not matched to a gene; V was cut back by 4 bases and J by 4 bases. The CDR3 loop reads CASSSGLGDRRYEQYF. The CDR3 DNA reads TGTGCCAGCAGTTCGGGACTAGGGGACCGTAGGTACGAGCAGTACTTC.

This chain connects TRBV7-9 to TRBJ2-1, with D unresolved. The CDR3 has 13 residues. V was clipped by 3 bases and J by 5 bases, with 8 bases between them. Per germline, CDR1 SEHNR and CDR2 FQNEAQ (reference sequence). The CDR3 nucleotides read TGTGCCAGCAGCTTGCGGAGCAACAATGAGCAGTTCTTC. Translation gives CASSLRSNNEQFF.

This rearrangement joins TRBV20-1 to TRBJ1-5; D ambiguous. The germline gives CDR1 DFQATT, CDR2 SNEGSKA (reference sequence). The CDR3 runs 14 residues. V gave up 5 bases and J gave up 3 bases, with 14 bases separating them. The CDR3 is CSAGGRADNQPQHF. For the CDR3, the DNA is TGCAGTGCTGGTGGGCGGGCGGACAATCAGCCCCAGCATTTT.

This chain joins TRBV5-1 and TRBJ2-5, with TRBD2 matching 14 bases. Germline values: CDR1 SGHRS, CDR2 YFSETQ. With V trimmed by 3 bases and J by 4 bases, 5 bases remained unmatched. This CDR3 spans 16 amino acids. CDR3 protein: CASSYGTSGSGETQYF. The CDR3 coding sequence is TGCGCCAGCAGCTACGGGACTAGCGGGAGTGGAGAGACCCAGTACTTC.

Here the CDR3 reads CASSLGGTAAYEQYF. DNA of the CDR3: TGTGCCAGCAGCTTAGGGGGGACAGCGGCCTACGAGCAGTACTTC. The chain combines TRBV7-6 with TRBJ2-7, with TRBD1 matching 7 bases. Germline assignment: CDR1 SGHVS and CDR2 FNYEAQ. The CDR3 covers 15 residues. The V gene end was trimmed by 1 base and the J gene end by 2 bases; junction bases not matched to a gene: 5.

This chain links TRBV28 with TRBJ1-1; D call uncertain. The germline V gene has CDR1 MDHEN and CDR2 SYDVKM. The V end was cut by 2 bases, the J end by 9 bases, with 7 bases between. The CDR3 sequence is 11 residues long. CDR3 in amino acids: CASSLSVKAFF. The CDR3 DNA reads TGTGCCAGCAGTTTAAGCGTAAAAGCTTTCTTT.

CDR3 DNA: TGCGCCAGCAGGGGCTTCGGGAGTAGTGATACGCAGTATTTT. This codes for CASRGFGSSDTQYF. The genes are TRBV5-1 and TRBJ2-3; D might be TRBD2 (6 bases). This CDR3 region has 14 residues. Trimming shortened V by 5 bases and J by 6 bases, and 16 bases separated the two germline ends. Per germline, CDR1 SGHRS and CDR2 YFSETQ.

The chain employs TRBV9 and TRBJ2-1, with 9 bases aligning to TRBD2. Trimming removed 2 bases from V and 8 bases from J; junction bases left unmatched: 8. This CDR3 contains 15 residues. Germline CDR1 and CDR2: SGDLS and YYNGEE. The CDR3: CASSVLLAGWDEQFF. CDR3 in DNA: TGTGCCAGCAGCGTTCTCCTAGCGGGATGGGATGAGCAGTTCTTC.

This chain's CDR3 is CATSDEKRVNNEQFF. The CDR3 DNA sequence: TGTGCCACCAGTGATGAGAAGCGGGTAAACAATGAGCAGTTCTTC. The chain has TRBV24-1 and TRBJ2-1, with a tentative D call TRBD2 (6 bases). CDR1 and CDR2 from the germline V gene are KGHDR and SFDVKD. The CDR3 is made up of 15 amino acids. Trimming cost V 3 bases and J 5 bases, with 13 bases left between them.

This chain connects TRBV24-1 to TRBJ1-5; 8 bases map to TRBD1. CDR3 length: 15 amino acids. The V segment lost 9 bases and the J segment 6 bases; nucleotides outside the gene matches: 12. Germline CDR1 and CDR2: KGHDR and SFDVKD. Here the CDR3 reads CATGTGFGGGQPQHF. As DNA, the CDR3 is TGTGCCACCGGGACAGGCTTTGGAGGCGGTCAGCCCCAGCATTTT.

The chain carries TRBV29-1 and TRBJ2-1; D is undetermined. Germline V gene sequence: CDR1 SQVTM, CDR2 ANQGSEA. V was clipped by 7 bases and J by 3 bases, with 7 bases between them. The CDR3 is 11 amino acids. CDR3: CSGRGYNEQFF. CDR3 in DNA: TGCAGCGGACGAGGCTACAATGAGCAGTTCTTC.

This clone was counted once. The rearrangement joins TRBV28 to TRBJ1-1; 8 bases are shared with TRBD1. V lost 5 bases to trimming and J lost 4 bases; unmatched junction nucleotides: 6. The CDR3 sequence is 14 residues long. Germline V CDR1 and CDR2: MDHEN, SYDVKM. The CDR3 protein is CASSLPTGATEAFF. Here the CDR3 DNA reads TGTGCCAGCAGTCTCCCGACAGGGGCCACTGAAGCTTTCTTT.

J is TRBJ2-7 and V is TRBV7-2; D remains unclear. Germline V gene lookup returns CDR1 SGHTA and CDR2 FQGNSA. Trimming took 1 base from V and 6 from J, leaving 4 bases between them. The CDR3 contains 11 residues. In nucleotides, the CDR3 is TGTGCCAGCAGCTTAGGGCCCGAGCAGTACTTC. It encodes CASSLGPEQYF.

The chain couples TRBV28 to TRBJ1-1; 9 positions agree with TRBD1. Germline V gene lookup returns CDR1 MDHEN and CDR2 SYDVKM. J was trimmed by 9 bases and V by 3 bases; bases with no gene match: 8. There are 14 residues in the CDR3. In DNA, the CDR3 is TGTGCCAGCAGTTTCGACCGGGACAGGGCTAAAGCTTTCTTT. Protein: CASSFDRDRAKAFF. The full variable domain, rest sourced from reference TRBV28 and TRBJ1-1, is DVKVTQSSRYLVKRTGEKVFLECVQDMDHENMFWYRQDPGLGLRLIYFSYDVKMKEKGDIPEGYSVSREKKERFSLILESASTNQTSMYLCASSFDRDRAKAFFGQGTRLTVV.

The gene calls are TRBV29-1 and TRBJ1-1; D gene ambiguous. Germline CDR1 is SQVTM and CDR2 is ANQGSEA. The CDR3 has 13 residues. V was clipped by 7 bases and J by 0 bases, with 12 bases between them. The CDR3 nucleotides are TGCAGCGCCGAGGGCCAGCTGAACACTGAAGCTTTCTTT. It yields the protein CSAEGQLNTEAFF.

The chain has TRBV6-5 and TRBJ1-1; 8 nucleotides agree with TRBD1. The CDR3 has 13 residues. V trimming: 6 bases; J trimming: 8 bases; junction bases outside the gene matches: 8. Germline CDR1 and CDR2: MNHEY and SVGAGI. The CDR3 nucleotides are TGTGCCAGCAGGGACAGGGTTTGGAGCGAAGCTTTCTTT. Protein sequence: CASRDRVWSEAFF.

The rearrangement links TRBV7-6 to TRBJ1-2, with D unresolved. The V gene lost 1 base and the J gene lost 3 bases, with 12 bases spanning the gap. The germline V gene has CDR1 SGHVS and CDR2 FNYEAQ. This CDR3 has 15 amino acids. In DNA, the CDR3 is TGTGCCAGCAGCTTAGACCAGTTCTTTTACTATGGCTACACCTTC. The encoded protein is CASSLDQFFYYGYTF.

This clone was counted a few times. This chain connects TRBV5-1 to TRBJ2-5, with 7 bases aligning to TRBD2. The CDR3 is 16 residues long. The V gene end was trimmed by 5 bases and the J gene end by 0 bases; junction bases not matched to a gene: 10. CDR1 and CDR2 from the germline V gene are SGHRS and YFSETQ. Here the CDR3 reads CASRRASGKYQETQYF. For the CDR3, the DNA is TGCGCCAGCAGGAGGGCTAGCGGCAAGTACCAAGAGACCCAGTACTTC.

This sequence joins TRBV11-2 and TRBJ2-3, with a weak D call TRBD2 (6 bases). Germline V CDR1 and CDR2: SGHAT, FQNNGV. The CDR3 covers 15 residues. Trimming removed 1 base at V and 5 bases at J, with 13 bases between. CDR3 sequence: CASSLGTGVLDTQYF. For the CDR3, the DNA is TGTGCCAGCAGCTTAGGAACGGGAGTATTAGATACGCAGTATTTT.

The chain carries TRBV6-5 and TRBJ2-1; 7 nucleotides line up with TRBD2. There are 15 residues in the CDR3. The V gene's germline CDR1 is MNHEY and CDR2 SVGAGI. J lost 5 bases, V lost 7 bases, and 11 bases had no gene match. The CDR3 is CASTSGRAGDNEQFF. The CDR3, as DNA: TGTGCCAGCACCTCAGGGAGGGCCGGAGACAATGAGCAGTTCTTC.